This is a list of T cell receptor beta chains from one sample in a study of cytomegalovirus exposure and HLA in healthy donors. TCRdb's table, derived via immunoSEQ multiplex PCR, lists solely in-frame clones and lacks some. Counted here are approximately 180,000 clones, 70% to 90% occurring once; the ten biggest clones make up about 2.2%. The source material was PBMCs. The receptors were gathered from a woman in her 30s in good health and CMV-seronegative. CDR3s include the opening cysteine and the closing phenylalanine or tryptophan. A D gene is named only where the DNA matches it firmly. Expanded clones get a size class; other rows say once, few or many, or leave the size out.

size,D,V,J,CDR3,DNA
NA,TRBD1,TRBV7-2,TRBJ1-1,CASSVTGVLNTEAFF,TGTGCCAGCAGCGTTACAGGGGTTCTGAACACTGAAGCTTTCTTT
few,TRBD2,TRBV11-2,TRBJ2-7,CASSSLAGPLSHEQYF,TGTGCCAGCAGCTCTCTAGCGGGACCCCTCTCCCACGAGCAGTACTTC
NA,NA,TRBV28,TRBJ2-3,CASSLGLSGGPAPDTQYF,TGTGCCAGCAGTTTAGGGCTCTCCGGGGGACCAGCCCCAGATACGCAGTATTTT
few,NA,TRBV25-1,TRBJ2-7,CASSGWRSGDEQYF,TGTGCCAGCAGTGGGTGGAGGTCCGGTGACGAGCAGTACTTC
few,NA,TRBV20-1,TRBJ2-7,CSARGVYEQYF,TGCAGTGCTAGAGGTGTATACGAGCAGTACTTC
NA,TRBD1,TRBV28,TRBJ2-7,CASRPGQGLYEQYF,TGTGCCAGCAGGCCCGGACAGGGTCTCTACGAGCAGTACTTC
NA,TRBD1,TRBV5-4,TRBJ2-3,CASSLRTGDTDTQYF,TGTGCCAGCAGCTTGAGGACAGGGGACACAGATACGCAGTATTTT
once,NA,TRBV5-1,TRBJ2-5,CASSTATGLLETQYF,TGCGCCAGCAGTACGGCTACAGGGCTGTTGGAGACCCAGTACTTC
NA,NA,TRBV5-1,TRBJ2-7,CASSLGQTIYEQYF,TGCGCCAGCAGCTTGGGACAGACGATCTACGAGCAGTACTTC
NA,NA,TRBV11-2,TRBJ2-3,CASSSPSTDTQYF,TGTGCCAGCAGCTCCCCTAGCACAGATACGCAGTATTTT
NA,NA,TRBV18,TRBJ1-6,CASSPPTVDSPLHF,TGTGCCAGCTCACCACCGACAGTAGATTCACCCCTCCACTTT
NA,NA,TRBV18,TRBJ2-1,CASSPPRGNEQFF,TGTGCCAGCTCACCACCAAGGGGGAATGAGCAGTTCTTC
NA,NA,TRBV4-3,TRBJ1-6,CASSQSGYNSPLHF,TGCGCCAGCAGCCAATCGGGCTATAATTCACCCCTCCACTTT
NA,NA,TRBV7-3,TRBJ2-1,CASSLGTHNEQFF,TGTGCCAGCAGCTTAGGGACTCACAATGAGCAGTTCTTC
once,NA,TRBV7-9,TRBJ2-7,CASSTGTSSYEQYF,TGTGCCAGCAGTACCGGGACAAGCTCCTACGAGCAGTACTTC
NA,TRBD1,TRBV6-5,TRBJ2-7,CASSYGQGAYEQYF,TGTGCCAGCAGTTACGGGCAGGGGGCCTACGAGCAGTACTTC
NA,TRBD1,TRBV15,TRBJ2-1,CATSRTTGGAYNEQFF,TGTGCCACCAGCAGAACTACAGGGGGCGCCTACAATGAGCAGTTCTTC
NA,TRBD1,TRBV13,TRBJ2-7,CASSAQGATYEQYF,TGTGCCAGCAGCGCACAGGGGGCTACCTACGAGCAGTACTTC
NA,NA,TRBV5-4,TRBJ2-7,CASSLEAGSAEQYF,TGTGCCAGCAGCTTGGAAGCGGGCAGTGCCGAGCAGTACTTC
NA,TRBD1,TRBV7-2,TRBJ1-3,CASSSGTASSGNTIYF,TGTGCCAGCAGCTCAGGGACAGCCTCCTCTGGAAACACCATATATTTT
NA,TRBD1,TRBV6-1,TRBJ2-2,CASAGQGVAGELFF,TGTGCCAGTGCGGGACAGGGTGTAGCCGGGGAGCTGTTTTTT
NA,NA,TRBV4-1,TRBJ2-5,CASSQAYQETQYF,TGCGCCAGCAGCCAAGCCTACCAAGAGACCCAGTACTTC
NA,TRBD2,TRBV4-2,TRBJ2-1,CASSQDLTSGRTNEQFF,TGTGCCAGCAGCCAAGATTTGACTAGCGGGAGGACTAATGAGCAGTTCTTC
once,NA,TRBV7-2,TRBJ1-2,CASSPGLQRRDGYTF,TGTGCCAGCAGCCCGGGACTCCAAAGACGGGATGGCTACACCTTC
NA,NA,TRBV2,TRBJ2-4,CASSEGQGRNSQYF,TGTGCCAGCAGTGAGGGTCAGGGGAGAAACAGTCAGTACTTC
once,NA,TRBV27,TRBJ2-1,CASSFDQSSEQFF,TGTGCCAGCAGTTTCGATCAGTCCTCAGAGCAGTTCTTC